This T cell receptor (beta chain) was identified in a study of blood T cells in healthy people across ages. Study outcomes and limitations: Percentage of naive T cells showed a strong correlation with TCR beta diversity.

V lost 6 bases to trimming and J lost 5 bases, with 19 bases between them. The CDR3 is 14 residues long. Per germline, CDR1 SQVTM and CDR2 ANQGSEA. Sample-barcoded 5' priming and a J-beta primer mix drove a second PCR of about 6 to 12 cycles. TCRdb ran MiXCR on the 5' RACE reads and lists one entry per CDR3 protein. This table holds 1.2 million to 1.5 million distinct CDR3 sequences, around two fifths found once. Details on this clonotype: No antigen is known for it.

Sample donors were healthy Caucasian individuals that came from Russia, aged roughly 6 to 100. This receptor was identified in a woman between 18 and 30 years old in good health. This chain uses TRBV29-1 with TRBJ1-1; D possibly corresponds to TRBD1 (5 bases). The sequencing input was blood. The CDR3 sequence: CSVKTAPRVTEAFF. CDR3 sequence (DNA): TGCAGCGTGAAAACGGCGCCCAGGGTGACTGAAGCTTTCTTT.